One T cell receptor beta chain is described in this entry. The target antigen is unknown. This CDR3 region has 13 residues. The germline V gene encodes CDR1 MDHEN and CDR2 SYDVKM. Between the trimmed V and J ends, which lost 8 bases and 1 base, there was a span of 11 bases. Pooling covered second doses at about 4 or about 12 weeks. This sample was taken from a study of T cell responses to AZD1222 COVID-19 vaccine. TCRdb's copy holds only in-frame clones and misses some; the assay was immunoSEQ multiplex PCR. In the table there are more than 85,000 clones, 94% of which are singletons. The study, taken as a whole, reports: Females outnumbered males among donors, who were mostly white British; clonal diversity was possibly underestimated. In the spike-specific TCR repertoire, nearly half reportedly target unmutated variant regions.

This sequence joins TRBV28 and TRBJ1-1; no firm D call. The sequence was collected from an adult who received the AZD1222 COVID-19 vaccine. Sample: peripheral blood, taken 28 days after the second AZD1222 dose. The CDR3 is CASVETSNTEAFF. DNA for the CDR3: TGTGCCAGCGTCGAGACCTCGAACACTGAAGCTTTCTTT.